There are many counts of the clone carrying this T cell receptor beta chain. The CDR3 extends over 14 amino acids. Germline assignment: CDR1 MNHEY and CDR2 SVGAGI. V was shortened by 6 bases and J by 0 bases, with 11 bases between the two germline ends. TCRdb re-called the 5' RACE reads through MiXCR, storing one row per CDR3 protein. The data show around 40,000 distinct CDR3 sequences, roughly 8% seen once. This sample is drawn from a study of spatial heterogeneity in lung cancer. Study context: Untreated early-stage non-small cell lung cancer patients, approximately 79 in total, were the donors. Raw reads showed each unique TCR and UMI combination turning up more than ten times on average.

Time point defined: blood at routine non-recurrence follow-up after resection. Whole RNA, which was extracted from tumor, nontumor lung tissue or frozen PBMC, was sequenced without any cell sorting. The chain joins TRBV6-5 to TRBJ1-1, with TRBD1 as a possible D gene (5 bases). Sequenced here: PBMCs, sampled at follow-up. The receptor was derived from a male donor with early-stage non-small cell lung cancer. The CDR3 spells CASSSGAMNTEAFF. The CDR3 bases are TGTGCCAGCAGCTCCGGGGCGATGAACACTGAAGCTTTCTTT.